The clone carrying this TCR beta chain was counted once. Its antigen is undetermined. This sample is drawn from a study of a mutant IDH1 vaccine in newly diagnosed glioma. Turning to the study itself: Treated patients, 62.5% male and roughly 40% female, averaged around 40 years of age. Patients' prior therapy spanned radiotherapy, temozolomide, or both; most underwent both.

The time point was: baseline, week 1 (first vaccination visit). This sample's treatment: pre-vaccination baseline after standard-of-care therapy. Repertoires were generated with immunoSEQ multiplex PCR, while TCRdb's copy carries only in-frame clones and drops some. The top ten hold approximately 4.4% of the sample, which has about 67,000 clones, around 83% seen once. Overall study results and limits: Pseudoprogression appeared unlinked to shifts in leading peripheral T cell clonotypes.

CDR3 length equals 10 residues. The V end lost 5 bases, the J end lost 8 bases, and 9 bases lay between the germline ends. Germline V gene data show CDR1 as DFQATT and CDR2 as SNEGSKA (reference sequence). The clonotype comes from a woman younger than 35 with glioma. Some clones in this sample may be carry-over from other donors' samples. The material was peripheral blood mononuclear cells (PBMCs), obtained from a glioma patient treated with radiotherapy, temozolomide or both. This sequence joins TRBV20-1 and TRBJ1-2; unclear D gene. CDR3 sequence reads: CSAPLSGYTF. CDR3 sequence (DNA): TGCAGTGCTCCCCTCTCCGGCTACACCTTC.